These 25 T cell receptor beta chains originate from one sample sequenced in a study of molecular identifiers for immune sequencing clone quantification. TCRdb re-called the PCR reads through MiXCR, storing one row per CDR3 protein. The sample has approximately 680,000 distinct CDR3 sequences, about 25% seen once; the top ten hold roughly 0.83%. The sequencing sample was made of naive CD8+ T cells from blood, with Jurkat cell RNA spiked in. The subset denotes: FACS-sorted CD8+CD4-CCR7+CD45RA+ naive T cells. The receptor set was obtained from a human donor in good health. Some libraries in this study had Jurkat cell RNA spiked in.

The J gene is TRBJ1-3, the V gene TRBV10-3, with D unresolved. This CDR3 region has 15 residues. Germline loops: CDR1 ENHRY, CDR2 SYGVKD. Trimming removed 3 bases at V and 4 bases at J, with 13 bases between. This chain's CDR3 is CAISDLPPEGNTIYF. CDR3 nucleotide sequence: TGTGCCATCAGTGACCTACCACCCGAGGGAAACACCATATATTTT.

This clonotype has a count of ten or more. The CDR3 is CASSQDGGGGYGYTF. The CDR3 bases are TGCGCCAGCAGCCAAGATGGAGGAGGGGGCTATGGCTACACCTTC. The V and J genes are TRBV4-3 and TRBJ1-2, with D perhaps matching TRBD1 (6 bases). CDR1 and CDR2 (germline): LGHNA, YSLEER. This CDR3 has 15 residues. The germline V and J ends were trimmed by 0 bases and 4 bases, with 12 bases remaining between them.

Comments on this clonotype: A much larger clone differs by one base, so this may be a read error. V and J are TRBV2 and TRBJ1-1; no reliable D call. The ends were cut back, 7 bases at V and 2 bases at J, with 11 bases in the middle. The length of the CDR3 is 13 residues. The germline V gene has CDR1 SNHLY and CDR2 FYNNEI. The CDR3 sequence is CASNWVPNTEAFF. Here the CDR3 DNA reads TGTGCCAGCAATTGGGTACCAAACACTGAAGCTTTCTTT.

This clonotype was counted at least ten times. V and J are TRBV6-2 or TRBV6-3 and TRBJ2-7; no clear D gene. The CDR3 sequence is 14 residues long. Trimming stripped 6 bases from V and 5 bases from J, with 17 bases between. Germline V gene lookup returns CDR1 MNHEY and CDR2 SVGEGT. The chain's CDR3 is CASSRVLVPDEQYF. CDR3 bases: TGTGCCAGCAGCCGGGTTCTCGTGCCTGACGAGCAGTACTTC.

The CDR3 sequence: CASSLATFYNEQFF. The CDR3 bases are TGTGCCAGCAGCCTAGCCACCTTCTACAATGAGCAGTTCTTC. This chain uses TRBV27 with TRBJ2-1; D might be TRBD2 (5 bases). The germline V and J ends were trimmed by 6 bases and 3 bases, with 12 bases remaining between them. The CDR3 spans 14 residues. Germline V gene sequence: CDR1 MNHEY, CDR2 SMNVEV (reference sequence).

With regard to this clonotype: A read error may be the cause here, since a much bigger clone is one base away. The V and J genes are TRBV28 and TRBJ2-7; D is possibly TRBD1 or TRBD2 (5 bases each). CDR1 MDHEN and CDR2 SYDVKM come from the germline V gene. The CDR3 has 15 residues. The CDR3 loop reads CASSLGRDPEYAQYF. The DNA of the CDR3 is TGTGCCAGCAGTCTGGGACGGGACCCAGAATACGCGCAGTACTTC.

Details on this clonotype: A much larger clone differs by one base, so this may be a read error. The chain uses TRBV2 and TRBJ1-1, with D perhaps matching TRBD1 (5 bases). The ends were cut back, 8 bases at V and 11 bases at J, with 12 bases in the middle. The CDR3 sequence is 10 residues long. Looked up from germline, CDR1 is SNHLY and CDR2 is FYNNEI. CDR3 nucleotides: TGTGCCAGCGGAGGGGCTGGGGCTTTCTTT. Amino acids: CASGGAGAFF.

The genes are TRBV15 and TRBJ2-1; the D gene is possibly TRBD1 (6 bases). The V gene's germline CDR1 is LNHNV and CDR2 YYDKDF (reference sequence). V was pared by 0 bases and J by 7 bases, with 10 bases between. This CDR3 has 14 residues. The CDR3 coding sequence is TGTGCCACCAGCAGAGATCGGACAGAGAATGAGCAGTTCTTC. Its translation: CATSRDRTENEQFF.

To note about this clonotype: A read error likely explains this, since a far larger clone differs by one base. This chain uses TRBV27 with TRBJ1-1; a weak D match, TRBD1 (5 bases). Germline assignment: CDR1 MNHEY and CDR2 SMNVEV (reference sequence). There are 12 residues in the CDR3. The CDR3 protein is CASSLQGAEAYF. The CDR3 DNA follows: TGTGCCAGCAGTTTGCAGGGCGCTGAAGCTTACTTT.

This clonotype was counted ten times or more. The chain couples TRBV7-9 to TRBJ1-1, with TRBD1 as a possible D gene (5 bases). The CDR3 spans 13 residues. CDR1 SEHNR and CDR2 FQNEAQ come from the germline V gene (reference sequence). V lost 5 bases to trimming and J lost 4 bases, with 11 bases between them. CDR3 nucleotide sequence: TGTGCCAGCAGCCCAACGACAGTCACTGAAGCTTTCTTT. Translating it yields CASSPTTVTEAFF.

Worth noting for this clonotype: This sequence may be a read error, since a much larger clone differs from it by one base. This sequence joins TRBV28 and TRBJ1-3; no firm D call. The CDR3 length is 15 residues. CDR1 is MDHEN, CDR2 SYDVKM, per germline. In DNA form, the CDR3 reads TGTGCCAACAGTTTTTGGGCAGACTCTGGAAACACCATATATTTT. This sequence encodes CANSFWADSGNTIYF. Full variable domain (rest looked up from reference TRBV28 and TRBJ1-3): DVKVTQSSRYLVKRTGEKVFLECVQDMDHENMFWYRQDPGLGLRLIYFSYDVKMKEKGDIPEGYSVSREKKERFSLILESASTNQTSMYLCANSFWADSGNTIYFGEGSWLTVV.

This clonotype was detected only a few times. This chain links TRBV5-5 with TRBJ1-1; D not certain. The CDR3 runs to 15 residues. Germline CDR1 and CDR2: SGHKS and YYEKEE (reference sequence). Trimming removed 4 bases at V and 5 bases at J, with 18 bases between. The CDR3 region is CASSPGVGLETEAFF. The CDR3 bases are TGTGCCAGCAGCCCCGGAGTAGGGCTGGAGACTGAAGCTTTCTTT.

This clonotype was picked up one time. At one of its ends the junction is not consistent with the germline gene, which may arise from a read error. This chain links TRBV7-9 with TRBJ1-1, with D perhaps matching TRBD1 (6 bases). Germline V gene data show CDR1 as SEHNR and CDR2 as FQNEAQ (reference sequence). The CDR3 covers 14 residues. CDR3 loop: CVSSLGLGGPEAFF. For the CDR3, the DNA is TGTGTCAGCAGCTTAGGCCTCGGGGGGCCTGAAGCTTTCTTT.

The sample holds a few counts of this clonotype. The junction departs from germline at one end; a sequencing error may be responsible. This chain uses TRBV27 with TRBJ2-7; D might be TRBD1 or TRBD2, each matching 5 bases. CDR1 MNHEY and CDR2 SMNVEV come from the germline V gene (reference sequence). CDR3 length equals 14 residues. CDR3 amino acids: CASSLYGGSYEPYF. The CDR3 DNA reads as TGTGCCAGCAGTTTATATGGGGGTTCCTACGAGCCGTACTTC.

In nucleotides, the CDR3 is TGTGCCAGCTCTCCCCTCGGGGGGGCCTACGAGCAGTACTTC. Protein: CASSPLGGAYEQYF. The chain combines TRBV12-3 or TRBV12-4 with TRBJ2-7; 8 nucleotides align to TRBD2. J gave up 2 bases and V 8 bases, and 8 bases lay outside the gene matches. This CDR3 contains 14 residues.

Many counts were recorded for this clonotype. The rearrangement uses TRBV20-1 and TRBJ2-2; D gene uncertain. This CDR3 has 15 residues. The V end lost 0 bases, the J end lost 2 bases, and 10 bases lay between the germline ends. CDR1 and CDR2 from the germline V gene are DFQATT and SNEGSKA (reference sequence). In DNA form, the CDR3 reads TGCAGTGCTAGAGAATTTTACACCAACACCGGGGAGCTGTTTTTT. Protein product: CSAREFYTNTGELFF.

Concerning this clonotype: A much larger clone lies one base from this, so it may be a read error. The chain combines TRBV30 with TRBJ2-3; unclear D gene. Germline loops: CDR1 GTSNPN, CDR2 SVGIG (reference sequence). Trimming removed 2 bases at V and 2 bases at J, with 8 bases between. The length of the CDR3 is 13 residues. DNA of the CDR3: TGTGCCTGGAGTTTGTCGGACACAGATACGCAGTATTTT. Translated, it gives CAWSLSDTDTQYF.

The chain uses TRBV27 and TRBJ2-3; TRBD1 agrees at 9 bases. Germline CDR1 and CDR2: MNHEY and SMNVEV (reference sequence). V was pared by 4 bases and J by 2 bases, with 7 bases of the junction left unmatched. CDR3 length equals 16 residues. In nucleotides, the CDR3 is TGTGCCAGCAGTTCTATCGACAGGGGGACCACAGATACGCAGTATTTT. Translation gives CASSSIDRGTTDTQYF.

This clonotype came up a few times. This chain's CDR3 is CASSYRAKDYEQYF. The CDR3 bases are TGTGCCAGCAGCTACCGCGCTAAAGACTACGAGCAGTACTTC. The rearrangement links TRBV6-5 to TRBJ2-7; D unresolved. Germline V gene sequence: CDR1 MNHEY, CDR2 SVGAGI. The CDR3 sequence is 14 residues long. V lost 6 bases, J lost 3 bases, and 15 bases lay in between.

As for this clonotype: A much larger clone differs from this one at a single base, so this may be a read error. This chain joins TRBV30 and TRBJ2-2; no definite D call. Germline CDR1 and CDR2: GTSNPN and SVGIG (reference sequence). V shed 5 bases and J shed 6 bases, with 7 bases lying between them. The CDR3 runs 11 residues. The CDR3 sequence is CAWGGAGELFF. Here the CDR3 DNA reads TGTGCCTGGGGTGGTGCCGGGGAGCTGTTTTTT.

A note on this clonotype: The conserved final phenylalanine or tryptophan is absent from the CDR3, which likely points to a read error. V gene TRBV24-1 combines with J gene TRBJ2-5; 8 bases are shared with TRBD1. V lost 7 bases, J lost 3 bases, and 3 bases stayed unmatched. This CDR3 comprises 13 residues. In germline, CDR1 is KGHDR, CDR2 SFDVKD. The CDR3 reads CATRGTGEETQYI. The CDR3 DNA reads TGTGCCACCAGGGGGACAGGAGAAGAGACCCAGTACATC.

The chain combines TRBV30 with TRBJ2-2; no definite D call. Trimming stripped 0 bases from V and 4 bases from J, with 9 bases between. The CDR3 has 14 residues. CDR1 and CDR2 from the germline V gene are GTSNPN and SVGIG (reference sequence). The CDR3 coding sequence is TGTGCCTGGAGTGTAGGCCCTTCCACCGGGGAGCTGTTTTTT. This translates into CAWSVGPSTGELFF.

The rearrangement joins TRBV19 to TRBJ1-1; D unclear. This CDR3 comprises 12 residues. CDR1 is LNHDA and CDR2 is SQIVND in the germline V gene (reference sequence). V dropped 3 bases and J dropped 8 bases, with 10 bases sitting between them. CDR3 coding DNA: TGTGCCAGTAGTATGGGAAGGGTCGAAGCTTTCTTT. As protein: CASSMGRVEAFF.

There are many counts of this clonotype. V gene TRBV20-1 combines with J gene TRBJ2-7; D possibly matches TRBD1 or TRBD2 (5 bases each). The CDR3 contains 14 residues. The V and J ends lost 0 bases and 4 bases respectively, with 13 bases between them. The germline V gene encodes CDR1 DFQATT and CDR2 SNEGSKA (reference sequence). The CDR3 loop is CSARDWGSGYEQYF. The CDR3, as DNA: TGCAGTGCTAGAGATTGGGGGTCGGGGTACGAGCAGTACTTC.

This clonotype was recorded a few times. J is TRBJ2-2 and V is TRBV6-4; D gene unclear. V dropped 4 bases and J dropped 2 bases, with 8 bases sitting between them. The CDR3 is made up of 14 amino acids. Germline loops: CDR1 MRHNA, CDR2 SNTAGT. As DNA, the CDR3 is TGTGCCAGCAGTGGGACCCCCAACACCGGGGAGCTGTTTTTT. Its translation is CASSGTPNTGELFF.